This TCR beta chain was identified in a study of T cell responses to AZD1222 COVID-19 vaccine (dated by TCRdb to the early 2020s). Turning to the overall study: AZD1222 recipients given second doses at about 4 weeks or at about 12 weeks were pooled, since spike-specific TCR depth and breadth were not found to differ between the two schedules. TCR sequencing was performed for about 250 trial participants, of whom 200 to 210 were given two doses of AZD1222 and around 25 were given two doses of MenACWY control vaccine. Trial participants were enrolled into age subgroups of 18-55, 56-69 and 70-plus years, which contained about 150, 28 and 57 TCR-sequenced participants, respectively. The investigation overall reported the following: Because no samples from the day 14 peak response were available, repertoires could be characterized only after the peak T cell response. Epitopes outside the regions mutated in the B.1.351 and B.1.1.7 variants were reportedly recognized by nearly half of the unique spike-specific TCRs. Conclusions about previously exposed vaccinees were limited because only six or seven AZD1222 recipients were SARS-CoV-2 seropositive at baseline. Vaccine-associated CD4 TCRs spanned the whole spike protein, with dominant responses in regions 160-218 and 743-854. In the small 56-69-year group, the increase in depth fell short of significance, most likely because of low power. Most participants were white British and females outnumbered males, and the authors suggested that clonal diversity may have been underestimated. After two AZD1222 doses, both the breadth and the depth of spike-specific TCRs were significantly higher than at day 0 and than in MenACWY recipients.

The CDR3 sequence holds 16 residues, the cysteine and phenylalanine included. Of the read, only the CDR3 DNA is kept; its 48 bases are in frame from base 1. V and J lose 6 bases and 3 bases, and a span of 20 bases separates them. The germline V gene (reference sequence) yields MNHEY for CDR1 and SMNVEV for CDR2. The CDR3 regions of human TCRbeta chains were analyzed by immunosequencing. Processing in the source paper ran as follows. TCRs in the repertoires were compared against a reference library of SARS-CoV-2-specific TCRs that had been generated with the MIRA antigen-specificity platform. Breadth was defined as the fraction of unique TCRs that were SARS-CoV-2-associated. Depth was defined as the fraction of total T cells that were SARS-CoV-2-associated. Using the MIRA data, each spike-specific TCR was mapped to the spike region that the TCR reacts to and placed in a CD4 or CD8 class. Log10-transformed breadth and depth values were compared by one-way ANOVA with Sidak's multiple comparisons tests. The source is immuneACCESS, and TCRdb retained only in-frame sequences with V and J called. Part of the clones is not carried over; for the studies checked, unresolved V genes explain less than half of this, and the remainder is unexplained. The DNA gave D and trimming, while V, J and clone size come from that table. The sample has some 150,000 clones on record, roughly nine tenths of them singletons. 1.5% to 2% of the sample is in the top ten clones.

Interpreted using the paper, the time point label stands for: baseline before first vaccination. Vaccinee samples were obtained from the UK trials COV001 and COV002, which included a single-blind randomized controlled phase 2/3 trial of AZD1222 (ChAdOx1 nCoV-19) in healthy adults. Trial participant PBMC samples were collected at day 0 and day 28 after the second dose for TCRbeta chain sequencing. As regards this clone: No cognate antigen has been identified for it. No much larger clonotype is one base removed from it; base qualities were not supplied.

The receptor was derived from an adult in good health. The V gene is TRBV27 and the J gene is TRBJ1-2; a confident D gene designation cannot be given. Specimen: peripheral blood, collected on day 0 of AZD1222 vaccination. CDR3 region: CASRPVGAGSYYGYTF. Here is the DNA: TGTGCCAGCAGGCCCGTAGGTGCTGGGAGCTACTATGGCTACACCTTC.